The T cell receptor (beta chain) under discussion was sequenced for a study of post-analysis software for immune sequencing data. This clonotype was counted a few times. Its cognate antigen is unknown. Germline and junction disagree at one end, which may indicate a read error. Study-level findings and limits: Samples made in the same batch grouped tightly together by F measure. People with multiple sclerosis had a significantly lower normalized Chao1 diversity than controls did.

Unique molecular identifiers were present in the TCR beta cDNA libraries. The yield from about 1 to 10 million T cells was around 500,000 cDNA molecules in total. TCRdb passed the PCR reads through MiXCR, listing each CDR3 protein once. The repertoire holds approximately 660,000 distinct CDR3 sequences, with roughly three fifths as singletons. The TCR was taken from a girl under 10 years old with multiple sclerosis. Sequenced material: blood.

The CDR3 bases are TGTGCCAGTAGTATAGGCCCGGGAGGAGCGGACAGCACGGATACGCAGTATTTT. Its translation is CASSIGPGGADSTDTQYF. V and J are TRBV19 and TRBJ2-3, with D tentatively TRBD2 (7 bases). CDR1 and CDR2 from the germline V gene are LNHDA and SQIVND (reference sequence). The CDR3 length is 18 residues.